This T cell receptor beta chain was profiled in a study of blood T cell repertoires in COVID-19. Germline-derived CDR1 and CDR2 are GTSNPN and SVGIG (reference sequence). The CDR3 extends over 15 amino acids. V shed 1 base and J 1 base; nucleotides not matched to a gene: 6. Profiling relied on immunoSEQ multiplex PCR, and the TCRdb table lists in-frame clones only, not all of them. The sample lists a few hundred thousand clones; approximately 89% were seen once. V is TRBV30 and J is TRBJ2-7; 8 nucleotides align to TRBD2. The sequenced sample consisted of PBMCs or T cells enriched from blood (not recorded which). The sequence was obtained from a man in his forties in a cohort exposed to, infected with or recovered from COVID-19 (not recorded which). This CDR3 is CAWSGAGGGSYEQYF. As DNA, the CDR3 is TGTGCCTGGAGTGGGGCGGGAGGCGGGTCCTACGAGCAGTACTTC.